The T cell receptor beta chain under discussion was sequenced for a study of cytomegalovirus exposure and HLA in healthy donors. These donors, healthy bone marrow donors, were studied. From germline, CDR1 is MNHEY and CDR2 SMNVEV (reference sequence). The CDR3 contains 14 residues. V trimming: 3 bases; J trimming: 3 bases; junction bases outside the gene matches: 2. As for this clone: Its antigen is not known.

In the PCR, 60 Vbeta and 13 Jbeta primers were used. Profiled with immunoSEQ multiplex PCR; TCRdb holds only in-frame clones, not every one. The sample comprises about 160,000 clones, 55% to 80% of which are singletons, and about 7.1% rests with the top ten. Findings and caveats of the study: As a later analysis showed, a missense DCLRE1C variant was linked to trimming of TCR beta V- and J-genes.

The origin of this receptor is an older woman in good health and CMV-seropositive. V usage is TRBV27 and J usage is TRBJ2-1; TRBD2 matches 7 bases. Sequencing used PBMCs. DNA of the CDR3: TGTGCCAGCAGTTTGACGGGGGGCTACAATGAGCAGTTCTTC. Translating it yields CASSLTGGYNEQFF.